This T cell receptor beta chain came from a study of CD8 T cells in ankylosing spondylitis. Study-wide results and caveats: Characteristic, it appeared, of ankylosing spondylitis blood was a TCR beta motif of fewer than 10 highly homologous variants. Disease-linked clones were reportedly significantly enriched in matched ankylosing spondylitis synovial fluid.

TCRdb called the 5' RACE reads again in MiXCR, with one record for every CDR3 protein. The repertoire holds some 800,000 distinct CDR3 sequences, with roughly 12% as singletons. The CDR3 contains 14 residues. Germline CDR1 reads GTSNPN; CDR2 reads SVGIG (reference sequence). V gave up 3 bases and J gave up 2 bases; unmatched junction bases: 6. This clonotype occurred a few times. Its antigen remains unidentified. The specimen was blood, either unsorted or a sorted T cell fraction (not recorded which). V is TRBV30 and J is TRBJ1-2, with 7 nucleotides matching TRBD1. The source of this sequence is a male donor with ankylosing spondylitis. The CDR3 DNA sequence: TGTGCCTGGAGCTTCCCGGACAGGAACTATGGCTACACCTTC. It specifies CAWSFPDRNYGYTF.